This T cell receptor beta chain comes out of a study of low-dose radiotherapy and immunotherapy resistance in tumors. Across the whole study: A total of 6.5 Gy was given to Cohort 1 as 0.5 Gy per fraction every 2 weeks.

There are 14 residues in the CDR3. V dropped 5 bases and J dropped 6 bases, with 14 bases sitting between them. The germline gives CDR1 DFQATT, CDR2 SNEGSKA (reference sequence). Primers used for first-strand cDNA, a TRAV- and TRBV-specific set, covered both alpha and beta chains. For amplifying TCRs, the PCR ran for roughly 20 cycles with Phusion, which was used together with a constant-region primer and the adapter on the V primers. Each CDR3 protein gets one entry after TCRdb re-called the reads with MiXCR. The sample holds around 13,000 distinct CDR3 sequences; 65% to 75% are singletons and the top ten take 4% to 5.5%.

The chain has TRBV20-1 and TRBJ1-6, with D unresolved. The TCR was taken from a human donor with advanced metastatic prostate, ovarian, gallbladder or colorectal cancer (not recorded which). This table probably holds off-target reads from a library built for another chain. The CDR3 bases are TGCAGTGCTGGAAAGAGATTGGGTAATTCACCCCTCCACTTT. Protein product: CSAGKRLGNSPLHF.